These 26 T cell receptor beta chains share one sample of origin, sequenced in a study of cytomegalovirus exposure and HLA in healthy donors. The data were produced by immunoSEQ multiplex PCR, yet TCRdb's version contains in-frame clones alone and is incomplete. Seen here are tens of thousands of clones, 85% to 95% observed once, and the top ten hold 0.69%. Sequencing was done on a sample of PBMCs. Every receptor here comes from a woman aged 18 to 35 in good health and CMV-seronegative.

J is TRBJ1-2 and V is TRBV5-1; D possibly corresponds to TRBD1 (6 bases). Germline loops: CDR1 SGHRS, CDR2 YFSETQ. Trimming removed 0 bases from V and 4 bases from J, with 19 bases in between. The CDR3 has 17 amino acids. The DNA of the CDR3 is TGCGCCAGCAGCTTGGCCCTCGCGCCTGGGGGGGCCTATGGCTACACCTTC. It encodes CASSLALAPGGAYGYTF.

The V call is TRBV10-3, the J call TRBJ2-1; maybe TRBD1 (5 bases). This CDR3 is built from 16 residues. From germline, CDR1 is ENHRY and CDR2 SYGVKD. Trimming shortened V by 5 bases and J by 4 bases, and 18 bases separated the two germline ends. The CDR3 sequence: CAISPPGAEIYNEQFF. DNA of the CDR3: TGTGCCATCAGTCCCCCTGGGGCAGAAATTTACAATGAGCAGTTCTTC.

DNA for the CDR3: TGTGCCACCAGCAGAGATCGGGGAGGGCAGGGGTACTTC. As protein: CATSRDRGGQGYF. This chain uses TRBV15 with TRBJ2-4; TRBD2 matches at 7 bases. This CDR3 has 13 residues. V shed 0 bases and J 15 bases; nucleotides not matched to a gene: 8. In germline, CDR1 is LNHNV, CDR2 YYDKDF (reference sequence).

The chain carries TRBV21-1 and TRBJ2-7; the D call of TRBD2 is as the table states it, not checked on the DNA. TRBV21-1 is deemed a pseudogene. This CDR3 has 17 residues. DNA for the CDR3: TGTGCCAGCAGCAAAGTGGCGGCTAGCGGGATGTCCTACGAGCAGTACTTC. Its protein product is CASSKVAASGMSYEQYF.

This clone came up once. The chain couples TRBV13 to TRBJ2-7, with 10 positions matching TRBD1. The CDR3 is 16 residues long. The trim removed 5 bases at V and 3 bases at J, leaving 10 bases unmatched. Germline loops: CDR1 PRHDT, CDR2 FYEKMQ (reference sequence). The CDR3 nucleotides are TGTGCCAGCAGCCTTACCGGGACAGGGGCCCACTACGAGCAGTACTTC. Translating gives CASSLTGTGAHYEQYF.

The V gene is TRBV29-1, the J gene TRBJ1-2; weak D call: TRBD1 (6 bases). Germline V gives CDR1 SQVTM, CDR2 ANQGSEA. The V end lost 4 bases, the J end lost 4 bases, and 13 bases lay between the germline ends. The CDR3 extends over 13 amino acids. CDR3 region: CSVVTGGPYGYTF. CDR3 in DNA: TGCAGCGTTGTTACGGGGGGCCCCTATGGCTACACCTTC.

The CDR3 loop is CASSLFPDRAYNEQFF. CDR3 DNA: TGTGCCAGCAGCTTATTCCCGGACAGGGCCTACAATGAGCAGTTCTTC. V and J are TRBV11-3 and TRBJ2-1, with TRBD1 matching 8 bases. The germline V gene has CDR1 SGHNT and CDR2 YENEEA. V lost 2 bases to trimming and J lost 2 bases; unmatched junction nucleotides: 5. The CDR3 runs to 16 residues.

The chain uses TRBV4-2 and TRBJ2-1; D is undetermined. Trimming removed 1 base at V and 2 bases at J, with 9 bases between. There are 15 residues in the CDR3. Germline loops: CDR1 LGHNA, CDR2 YNFKEQ. The CDR3 DNA reads TGTGCCAGCAGCCAAGTCCCAGGCACCTACAATGAGCAGTTCTTC. It codes for CASSQVPGTYNEQFF.

This clone was counted a single time. This chain connects TRBV6-1 to TRBJ2-1; D might be TRBD2 (6 bases). This CDR3 has 16 residues. V was trimmed by 4 bases and J by 0 bases, leaving 13 bases between them. Germline V gene data show CDR1 as MNHNS and CDR2 as SASEGT. This chain's CDR3 is CASSALRGTSYNEQFF. DNA of the CDR3: TGTGCCAGCAGTGCGCTACGGGGGACCTCCTACAATGAGCAGTTCTTC.

This rearrangement joins TRBV7-9 to TRBJ1-1; 7 bases match TRBD1. This CDR3 contains 15 residues. J was trimmed by 0 bases and V by 5 bases; bases with no gene match: 6. In germline, CDR1 is SEHNR, CDR2 FQNEAQ (reference sequence). The CDR3 DNA follows: TGTGCCAGCAGCCCTAGACAGGGAATGAACACTGAAGCTTTCTTT. Its protein is CASSPRQGMNTEAFF.

The chain combines TRBV10-1 with TRBJ2-7; 13 bases match TRBD2. Trimming cost V 9 bases and J 2 bases; bases outside gene matches: 1. CDR1 is WNHNN and CDR2 is SYGVQD in the germline V gene (reference sequence). The length of the CDR3 is 13 residues. In DNA, the CDR3 is TGCGCCAGAGGACTAGCGGGAGCCTACGAGCAGTACTTC. Protein sequence: CARGLAGAYEQYF.

This chain links TRBV15 with TRBJ1-2; D is undetermined. Germline V gene sequence: CDR1 LNHNV, CDR2 YYDKDF (reference sequence). V gave up 0 bases and J gave up 1 base, with 9 bases separating them. This CDR3 comprises 15 residues. CDR3 sequence reads: CATSRDTDNNYGYTF. The CDR3, as DNA: TGTGCCACCAGCAGAGATACAGACAATAACTATGGCTACACCTTC.

This clone has a single count. This rearrangement joins TRBV7-9 to TRBJ1-1; a weak D match, TRBD1 (6 bases). Between the trimmed V and J ends, which lost 4 bases and 0 bases, there was a span of 6 bases. Germline V CDR1 and CDR2: SEHNR, FQNEAQ (reference sequence). The CDR3 length is 13 residues. The chain's CDR3 is CASSSGVNTEAFF. The CDR3 nucleotides read TGTGCCAGCAGCTCAGGGGTGAACACTGAAGCTTTCTTT.

The chain couples TRBV5-1 to TRBJ2-1; D might be TRBD2 (6 bases). The CDR3 sequence is 14 residues long. V lost 7 bases and J 6 bases, leaving 17 bases between the germline ends. Germline CDR1 is SGHRS and CDR2 is YFSETQ. CDR3 bases: TGCGCCAGCCACCGGGGGACGGCTACCAATGAGCAGTTCTTC. This codes for CASHRGTATNEQFF.

The chain has TRBV6-4 and TRBJ2-5, with D maybe TRBD2 (6 bases). CDR1 is MRHNA and CDR2 is SNTAGT in the germline V gene. The CDR3 runs to 16 residues. V lost 4 bases and J lost 2, with 17 bases in between. The CDR3 region is CASSARSPTRQETQYF. CDR3 in DNA: TGTGCCAGCAGTGCCCGGTCCCCGACTAGGCAAGAGACCCAGTACTTC.

V gene TRBV30 combines with J gene TRBJ2-7; D gene unclear. The V and J ends lost 2 bases and 0 bases respectively, with 8 bases between them. Germline V gene sequence: CDR1 GTSNPN, CDR2 SVGIG (reference sequence). CDR3 length: 13 residues. The CDR3 region is CAWSFFSSYEQYF. The DNA of the CDR3 is TGTGCCTGGAGTTTTTTTAGCTCCTACGAGCAGTACTTC.

The V call is TRBV4-1, the J call TRBJ1-6; D remains unclear. This CDR3 contains 17 residues. V lost 0 bases and J lost 8, with 17 bases in between. The germline V gene has CDR1 MGHRA and CDR2 YSYEKL. CDR3 residues: CASSQDEGSFTHSPLHF. The CDR3 DNA sequence: TGCGCCAGCAGCCAAGATGAGGGTTCCTTTACACATTCACCCCTCCACTTT.

V is TRBV7-2 and J is TRBJ2-7, with TRBD1 matching 7 bases. Trimming took 4 bases from V and 6 from J; bases not matched to a gene: 9. CDR3 size: 14 residues. CDR1 SGHTA and CDR2 FQGNSA come from the germline V gene. The CDR3 DNA reads TGTGCCAGCAGCTCTTTGGACAGGCAAGGCGAGCAGTACTTC. Residues: CASSSLDRQGEQYF. Full variable domain (missing parts from reference TRBV7-2 and TRBJ2-7): GAGVSQSPSNKVTEKGKDVELRCDPISGHTALYWYRQSLGQGLEFLIYFQGNSAPDKSGLPSDRFSAERTGGSVSTLTIQRTQQEDSAVYLCASSSLDRQGEQYFGPGTRLTVT.

This clone was observed once. The CDR3 loop reads CASSYAGGPPDTQYF. The CDR3 region has the DNA TGTGCCAGCAGTTACGCGGGAGGTCCTCCGGATACGCAGTATTTT. V usage is TRBV28 and J usage is TRBJ2-3; 8 bases fit TRBD2. The V gene end was trimmed by 4 bases and the J gene end by 6 bases; junction bases not matched to a gene: 9. The CDR3 runs 15 residues. Germline V gene data show CDR1 as MDHEN and CDR2 as SYDVKM.

The CDR3 region has the DNA TGCGCCAGCAGCCATTTTCTCGGACAGGGGGCATACCCCTCCTACAATGAGCAGTTCTTC. It is translated as CASSHFLGQGAYPSYNEQFF. The J gene is TRBJ2-1, the V gene TRBV4-3; TRBD1 aligns across 11 bases. Unmatched junction bases numbered 13, after V lost 3 bases and J lost 0 bases. The CDR3 is 20 residues long. Germline loops: CDR1 LGHNA, CDR2 YSLEER.

V and J are TRBV28 and TRBJ2-7; no reliable D call. Germline V gene sequence: CDR1 MDHEN, CDR2 SYDVKM. The length of the CDR3 is 12 residues. DNA for the CDR3: TGTGCAACGGCGGAGCAAACCTACGAGCAGTACTTC. It yields the protein CATAEQTYEQYF.

This rearrangement joins TRBV28 to TRBJ2-5; TRBD1 agrees at 9 bases. J lost 5 bases, V lost 5 bases, and 18 bases had no gene match. The CDR3 runs 18 residues. In germline, CDR1 is MDHEN, CDR2 SYDVKM. As DNA, the CDR3 is TGTGCCAGCAGTCCCGGGACAGGGTCGTTATCAAGGGGGGAGACCCAGTACTTC. It is translated as CASSPGTGSLSRGETQYF.

V and J are TRBV7-8 and TRBJ2-5; D is perhaps TRBD1 (5 bases). Germline CDR1 reads SGHVS; CDR2 reads FQNEAQ. V lost 5 bases, J lost 0 bases, and 13 bases lay in between. The CDR3 has 15 residues. In DNA form, the CDR3 reads TGTGCCAGCAGCACCGCCAGGGAAAACCAAGAGACCCAGTACTTC. Its protein product is CASSTARENQETQYF.

In DNA form, the CDR3 reads TGTGCCAGCAGCTTGGGGACAGGGGCAGGAAACACCATATATTTT. It translates to CASSLGTGAGNTIYF. V gene TRBV5-4 combines with J gene TRBJ1-3; 9 positions match TRBD1. Germline V gene lookup returns CDR1 SGHNT and CDR2 YYREEE (reference sequence). With 0 bases clipped from V and 4 bases from J, the junction kept 2 bases outside the gene matches. This CDR3 is built from 15 residues.

The chain combines TRBV19 with TRBJ2-6, with 11 bases aligning to TRBD1. Looked up from germline, CDR1 is LNHDA and CDR2 is SQIVND (reference sequence). J lost 5 bases, V lost 5 bases, and 5 bases had no gene match. The CDR3 has 16 residues. Here the CDR3 DNA reads TGTGCCAGTAGTCCCGGGACAGGGGGAAGGGCCAACGTCCTGACTTTC. Residues: CASSPGTGGRANVLTF.

The chain combines TRBV6-5 with TRBJ2-2; TRBD1 matches 7 bases. This CDR3 contains 15 residues. Looked up from germline, CDR1 is MNHEY and CDR2 is SVGAGI. Trimming at V came to 5 bases and at J to 5 bases, leaving 8 bases not matched to a gene. The CDR3 loop is CASSNRGTGTGELFF. The CDR3 DNA follows: TGTGCCAGCAGTAACAGGGGTACGGGGACCGGGGAGCTGTTTTTT.